This T cell receptor (beta chain) was captured by sequencing in a study of blood T cell repertoires in COVID-19 (TCRdb year 2020). Looking at the study overall: The collaborator samples originated in the United States, Italy and Spain and spanned the acute and convalescent phases of COVID-19. The prospective study material was composed of cDNA or gDNA derived from T cells, B-cell-depleted T cells, or PBMCs. Subjects who had been exposed to COVID-19, were actively infected with it, or had recovered from it provided the deeply sampled blood TCRbeta repertoires that made up the dataset. The repertoires were released in a freely available public database intended as a resource for research on the immune response to SARS-CoV-2. The samples were drawn from the first 160 participants of the ongoing ImmuneRACE study and from 1,254 subjects provided by 6 global collaborators. Sample metadata almost always included a de-identified subject ID, COVID-19 status, age in years and sex. HLA class I and class II types, where available, came from metadata supplied by the sample provider rather than from assay-based typing. Results the study describes overall, beyond this receptor: The quantity of clinical and demographic metadata differed by source and by participant and was supplied without curation.

Collaborating institutions collected whole blood in K2EDTA tubes following their own protocols. For TCRbeta analysis, collaborators shipped samples in one of three forms: frozen whole blood, isolated PBMCs, or DNA extracted from either of those sample types. TCRbeta CDR3 regions were amplified from genomic DNA by means of the immunoSEQ Assay, a bias-controlled multiplex PCR. As for how the authors treated the data: Within the assay, amplification of reference gene primers was used to estimate how many nucleated cells each sample contained. Sequence reads were collapsed and filtered to measure the absolute abundance of every unique TCRbeta CDR3 rearrangement. For each sample, productive Simpson clonality was calculated by taking the square root of Simpson's diversity index across productive rearrangements. TCRdb provides this immuneACCESS table in a form limited to in-frame rearrangements. Some clones are lacking; in checked studies, under half of them reflect an unresolved V gene, and why the rest are absent is not known. V and J calls and clone size are those listed in that table; D and trimming were worked out from the DNA. The sample table shows 250,000 to 300,000 clones, and approximately 90% are seen once. Of the sample, 12% is held by the ten largest clones.

V and J are truncated by 3 bases and 2 bases respectively, leaving an intervening sequence of 10 bases. Reading from cysteine to phenylalanine, the CDR3 counts 13 amino acids. The only DNA kept is the CDR3, 39 bases in frame from the first base. The CDR1 and CDR2 encoded by the germline V gene (reference sequence) are DFQATT and SNEGSKA. This clone occurred once. Which antigen it targets is not known. No base-level quality is on record; no much larger clone is a single base apart. Input material: peripheral blood. The TCR originated in a woman aged 60-70 years with acute or convalescent COVID-19. The receptor chain draws on TRBV20-1 and TRBJ1-2, with no reliable assignment of the D segment. CDR3 protein: CSASAPPNYGYTF. The base sequence is TGCAGTGCTAGTGCCCCCCCGAACTATGGCTACACCTTC.